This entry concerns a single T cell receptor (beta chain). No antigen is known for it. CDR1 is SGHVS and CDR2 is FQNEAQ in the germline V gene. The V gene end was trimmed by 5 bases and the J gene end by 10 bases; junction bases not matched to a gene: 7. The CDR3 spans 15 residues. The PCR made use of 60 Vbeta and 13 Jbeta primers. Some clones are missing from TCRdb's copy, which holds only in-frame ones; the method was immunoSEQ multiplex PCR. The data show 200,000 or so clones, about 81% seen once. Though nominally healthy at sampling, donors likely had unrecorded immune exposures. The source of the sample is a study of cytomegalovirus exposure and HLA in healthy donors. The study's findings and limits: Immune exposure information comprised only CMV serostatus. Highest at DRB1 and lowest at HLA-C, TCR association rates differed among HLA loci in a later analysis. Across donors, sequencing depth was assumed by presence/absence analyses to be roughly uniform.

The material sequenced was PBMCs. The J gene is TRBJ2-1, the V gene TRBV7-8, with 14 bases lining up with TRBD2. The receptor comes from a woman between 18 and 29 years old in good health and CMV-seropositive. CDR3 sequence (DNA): TGTGCCAGCAGCCCCAGGACTAGCGGGGGGAAGGAGCAGTTCTTC. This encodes CASSPRTSGGKEQFF.